The table lists the clone carrying this T cell receptor beta chain with a few counts. The antigen remains undetermined. This entry comes from a study of breast tumors, draining lymph nodes, adjacent tissues. The lymph nodes were axillary draining lymph nodes from breast cancer patients. General study results and limits: Tumor TCR diversity was below lymph nodes but above nontumor tissue. The lymph node origin of tumor T cells was framed as consistent with a hypothesis, not demonstrated. Tumor and nontumor repertoires were significantly more similar in luminal-like than in basal-like breast cancer. Data fit most tumor T cells coming from lymph node, expanding in tumor.

The CDR3 runs to 12 residues. V lost 2 bases to trimming and J lost 4 bases, with 5 bases between them. Germline V CDR1 and CDR2: KGHSH, LQKENI. TCRdb reprocessed the multiplex PCR reads with MiXCR, giving one entry per CDR3 protein. This table has 70,000 to 95,000 distinct CDR3 sequences, roughly a fifth appearing once. The chain uses TRBV18 and TRBJ1-2; D not certain. The receptor comes from a female donor with breast cancer. Some clones in this sample may be carry-over from other donors' samples. The material sequenced was axillary lymph node tissue. The CDR3 here is CASSPGFYGYTF. The DNA of the CDR3 is TGTGCCAGCTCACCAGGTTTCTATGGCTACACCTTC.